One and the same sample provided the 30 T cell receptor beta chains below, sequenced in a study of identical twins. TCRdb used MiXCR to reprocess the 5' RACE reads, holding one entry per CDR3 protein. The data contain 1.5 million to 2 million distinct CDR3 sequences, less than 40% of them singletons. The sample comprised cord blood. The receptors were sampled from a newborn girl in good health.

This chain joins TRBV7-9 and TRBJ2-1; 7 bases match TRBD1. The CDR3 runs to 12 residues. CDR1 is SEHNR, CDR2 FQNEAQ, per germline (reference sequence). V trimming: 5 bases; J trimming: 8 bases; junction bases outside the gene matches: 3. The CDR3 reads CASSTDRDEQFF. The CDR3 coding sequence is TGTGCCAGCAGCACAGACAGGGATGAGCAGTTCTTC.

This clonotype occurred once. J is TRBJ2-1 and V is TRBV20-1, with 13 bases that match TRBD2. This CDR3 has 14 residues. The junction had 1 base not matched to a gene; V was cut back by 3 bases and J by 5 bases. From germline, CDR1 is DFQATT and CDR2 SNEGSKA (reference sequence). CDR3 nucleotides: TGCAGTGCTAGTACTAGCGGGAGGGACAATGAGCAGTTCTTC. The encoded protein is CSASTSGRDNEQFF.

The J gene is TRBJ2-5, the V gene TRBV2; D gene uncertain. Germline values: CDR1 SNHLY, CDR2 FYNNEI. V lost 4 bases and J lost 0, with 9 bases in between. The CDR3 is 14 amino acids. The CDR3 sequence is CASSVLDYQETQYF. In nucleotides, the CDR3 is TGTGCCAGCAGTGTCCTCGACTACCAAGAGACCCAGTACTTC.

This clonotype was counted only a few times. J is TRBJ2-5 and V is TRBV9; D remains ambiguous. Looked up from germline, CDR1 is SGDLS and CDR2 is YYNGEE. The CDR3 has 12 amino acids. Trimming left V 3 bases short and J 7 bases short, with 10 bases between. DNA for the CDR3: TGTGCCAGCAGCGCCTCCCCGACGACCCAGTACTTC. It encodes CASSASPTTQYF.

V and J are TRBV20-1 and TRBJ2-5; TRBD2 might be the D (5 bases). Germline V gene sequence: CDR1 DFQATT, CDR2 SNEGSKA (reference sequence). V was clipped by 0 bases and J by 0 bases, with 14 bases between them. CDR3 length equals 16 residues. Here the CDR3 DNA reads TGCAGTGCTAGAGATGGGCCTAGCTCGTACCAAGAGACCCAGTACTTC. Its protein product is CSARDGPSSYQETQYF.

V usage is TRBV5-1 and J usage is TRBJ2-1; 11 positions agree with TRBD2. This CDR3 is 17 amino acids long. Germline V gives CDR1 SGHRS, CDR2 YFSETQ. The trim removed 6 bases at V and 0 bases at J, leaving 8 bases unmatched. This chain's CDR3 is CASNFYGLAGSYNEQFF. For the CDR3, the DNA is TGCGCCAGCAACTTCTACGGACTAGCGGGCTCCTACAATGAGCAGTTCTTC.

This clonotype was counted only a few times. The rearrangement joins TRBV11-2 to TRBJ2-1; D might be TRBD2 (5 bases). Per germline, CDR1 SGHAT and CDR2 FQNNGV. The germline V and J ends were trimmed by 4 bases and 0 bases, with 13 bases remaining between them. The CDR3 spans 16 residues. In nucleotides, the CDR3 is TGTGCCAGCAGCTCCATTCGGGAAAGCTCCTACAATGAGCAGTTCTTC. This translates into CASSSIRESSYNEQFF.

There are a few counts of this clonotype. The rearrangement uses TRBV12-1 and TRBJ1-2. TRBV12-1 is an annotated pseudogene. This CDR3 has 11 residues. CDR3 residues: CAFYRDDGYTF. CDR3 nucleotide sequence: TGTGCCTTCTACCGGGACGATGGCTACACCTTC.

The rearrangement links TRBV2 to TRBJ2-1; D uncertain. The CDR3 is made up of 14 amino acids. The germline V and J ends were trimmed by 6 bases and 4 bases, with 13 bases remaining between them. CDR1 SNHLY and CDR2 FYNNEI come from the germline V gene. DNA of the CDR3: TGTGCCAGCAGCGATTCTAACGAGTACAATGAGCAGTTCTTC. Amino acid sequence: CASSDSNEYNEQFF.

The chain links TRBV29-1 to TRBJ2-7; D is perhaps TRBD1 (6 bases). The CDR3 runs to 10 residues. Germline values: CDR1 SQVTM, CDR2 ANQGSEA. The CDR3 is CRGGPYEQYF. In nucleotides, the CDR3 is TGCAGAGGGGGACCTTACGAGCAGTACTTC.

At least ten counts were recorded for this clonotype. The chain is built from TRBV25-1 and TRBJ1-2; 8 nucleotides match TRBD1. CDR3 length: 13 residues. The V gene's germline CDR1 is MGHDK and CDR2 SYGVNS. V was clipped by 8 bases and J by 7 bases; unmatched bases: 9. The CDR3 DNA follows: TGTGCCAGCTCGTTCGGACAGGGTAGTGGCTACACCTTC. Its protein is CASSFGQGSGYTF.

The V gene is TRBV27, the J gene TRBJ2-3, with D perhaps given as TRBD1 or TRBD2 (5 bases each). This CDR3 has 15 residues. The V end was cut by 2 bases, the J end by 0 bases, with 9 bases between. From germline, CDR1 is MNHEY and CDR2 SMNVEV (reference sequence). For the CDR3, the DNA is TGTGCCAGCAGTTTAAGGGACGCTAGCACAGATACGCAGTATTTT. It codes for CASSLRDASTDTQYF.

CDR3 region: CASRPQGATGELFF. CDR3 sequence (DNA): TGCGCCAGCAGGCCTCAGGGGGCTACCGGGGAGCTGTTTTTT. J is TRBJ2-2 and V is TRBV5-1; 8 nucleotides align to TRBD1. Germline loops: CDR1 SGHRS, CDR2 YFSETQ. Losses at the gene ends were 5 bases for V and 5 bases for J; bases not matched to a gene: 5. The CDR3 runs 14 residues.

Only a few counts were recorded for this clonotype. The CDR3 spells CASSVQGFGYTF. The CDR3 DNA reads TGTGCCAGCAGTGTACAGGGATTTGGCTACACCTTC. V and J are TRBV12-3 or TRBV12-4 and TRBJ1-2; D is possibly TRBD1 (6 bases). The CDR3 is 12 residues long. Trimming shortened V by 5 bases and J by 7 bases, and 11 bases separated the two germline ends.

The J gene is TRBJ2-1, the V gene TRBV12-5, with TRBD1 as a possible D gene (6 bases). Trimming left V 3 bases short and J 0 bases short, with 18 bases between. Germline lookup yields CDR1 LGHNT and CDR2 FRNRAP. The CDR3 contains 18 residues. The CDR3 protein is CASGLIGTQGSSYNEQFF. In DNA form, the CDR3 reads TGTGCTAGTGGTTTAATCGGTACACAGGGAAGCTCCTACAATGAGCAGTTCTTC.

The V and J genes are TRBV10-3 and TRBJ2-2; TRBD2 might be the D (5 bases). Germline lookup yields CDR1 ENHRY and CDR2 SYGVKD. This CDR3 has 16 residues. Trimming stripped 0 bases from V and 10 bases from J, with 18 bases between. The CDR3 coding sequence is TGTGCCATCAGTGAGTCCCAGACTGTCTCACGGGAGGAGCTGTTTTTT. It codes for CAISESQTVSREELFF.

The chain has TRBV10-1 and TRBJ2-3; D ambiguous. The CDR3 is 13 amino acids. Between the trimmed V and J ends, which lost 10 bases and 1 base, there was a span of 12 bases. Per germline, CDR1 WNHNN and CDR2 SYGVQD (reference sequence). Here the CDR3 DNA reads TGCGCCACCTCTGACCCACGCACAGATACGCAGTATTTT. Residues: CATSDPRTDTQYF.

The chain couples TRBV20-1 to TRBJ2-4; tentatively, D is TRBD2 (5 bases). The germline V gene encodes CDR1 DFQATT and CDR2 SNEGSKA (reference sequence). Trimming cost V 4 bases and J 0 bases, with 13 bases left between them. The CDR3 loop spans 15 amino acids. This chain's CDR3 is CSATDFSLAKNIQYF. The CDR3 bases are TGCAGTGCTACGGACTTCTCCCTAGCCAAAAACATTCAGTACTTC.

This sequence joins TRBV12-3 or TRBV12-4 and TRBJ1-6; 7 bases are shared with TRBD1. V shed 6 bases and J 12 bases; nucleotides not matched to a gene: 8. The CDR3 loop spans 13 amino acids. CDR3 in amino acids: CASRLTGNLPLHF. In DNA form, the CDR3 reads TGTGCCAGCAGATTGACAGGGAACCTACCCCTCCACTTT.

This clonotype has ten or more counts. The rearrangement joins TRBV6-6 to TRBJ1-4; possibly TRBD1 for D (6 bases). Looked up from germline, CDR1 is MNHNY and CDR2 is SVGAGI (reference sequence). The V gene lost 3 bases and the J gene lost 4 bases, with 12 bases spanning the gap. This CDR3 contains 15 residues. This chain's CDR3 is CASSYGGQVNEKLFF. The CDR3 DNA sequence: TGTGCCAGCAGTTATGGGGGGCAGGTTAATGAAAAACTGTTTTTT.

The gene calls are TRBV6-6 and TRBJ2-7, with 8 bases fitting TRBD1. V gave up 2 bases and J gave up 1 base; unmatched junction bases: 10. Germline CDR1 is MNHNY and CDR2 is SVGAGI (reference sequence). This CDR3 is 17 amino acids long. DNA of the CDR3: TGTGCCAGCAGTTACAGCCCCTCAGGGGGCATATCCTACGAGCAGTACTTC. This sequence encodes CASSYSPSGGISYEQYF.

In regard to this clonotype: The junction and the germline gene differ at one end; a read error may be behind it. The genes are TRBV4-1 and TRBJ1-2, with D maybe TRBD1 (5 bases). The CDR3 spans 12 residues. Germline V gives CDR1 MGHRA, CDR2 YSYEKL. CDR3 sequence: CASSQAGGGCTF. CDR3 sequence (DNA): TGCGCCAGCAGCCAAGCGGGGGGTGGCTGCACCTTC.

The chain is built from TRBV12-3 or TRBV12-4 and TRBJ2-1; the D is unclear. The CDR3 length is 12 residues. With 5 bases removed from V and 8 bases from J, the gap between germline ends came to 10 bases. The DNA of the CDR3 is TGTGCCAGCAGTAAAGCCCGAGATGAGCAGTTCTTC. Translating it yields CASSKARDEQFF.

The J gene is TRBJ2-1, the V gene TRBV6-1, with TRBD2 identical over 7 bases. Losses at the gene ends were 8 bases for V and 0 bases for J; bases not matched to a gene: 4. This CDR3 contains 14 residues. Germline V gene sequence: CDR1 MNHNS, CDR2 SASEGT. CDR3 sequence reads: CASWDYYSYNEQFF. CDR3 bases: TGTGCCAGCTGGGACTACTACTCCTACAATGAGCAGTTCTTC.

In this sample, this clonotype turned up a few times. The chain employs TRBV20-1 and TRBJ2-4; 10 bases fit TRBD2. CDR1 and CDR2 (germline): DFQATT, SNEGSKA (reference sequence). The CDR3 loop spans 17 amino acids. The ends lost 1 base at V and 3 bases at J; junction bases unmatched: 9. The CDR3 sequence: CSARGPSGRRGKNIQYF. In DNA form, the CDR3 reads TGCAGTGCTAGAGGTCCTAGCGGGAGACGGGGCAAAAACATTCAGTACTTC.

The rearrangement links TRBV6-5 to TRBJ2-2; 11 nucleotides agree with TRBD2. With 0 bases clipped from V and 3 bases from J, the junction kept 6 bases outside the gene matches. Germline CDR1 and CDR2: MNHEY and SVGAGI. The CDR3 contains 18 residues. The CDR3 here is CASSYSLAGGRHTGELFF. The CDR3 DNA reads TGTGCCAGCAGTTACTCCTTAGCGGGGGGGCGACACACCGGGGAGCTGTTTTTT.

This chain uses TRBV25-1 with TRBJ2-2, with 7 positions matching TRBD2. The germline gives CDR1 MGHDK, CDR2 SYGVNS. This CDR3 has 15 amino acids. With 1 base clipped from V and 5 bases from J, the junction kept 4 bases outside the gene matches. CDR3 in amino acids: CASSELPGGTGELFF. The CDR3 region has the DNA TGTGCCAGCAGTGAATTACCGGGAGGAACCGGGGAGCTGTTTTTT. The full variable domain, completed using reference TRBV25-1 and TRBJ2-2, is EADIYQTPRYLVIGTGKKITLECSQTMGHDKMYWYQQDPGMELHLIHYSYGVNSTEKGDLSSESTVSRIRTEHFPLTLESARPSHTSQYLCASSELPGGTGELFFGEGSRLTVL.

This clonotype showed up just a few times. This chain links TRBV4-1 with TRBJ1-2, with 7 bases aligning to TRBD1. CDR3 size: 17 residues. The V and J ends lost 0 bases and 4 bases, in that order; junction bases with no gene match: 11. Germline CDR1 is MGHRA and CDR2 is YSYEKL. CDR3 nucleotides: TGCGCCAGCAGCCAAGACTCCGGGACAGCTAATTCCTATGGCTACACCTTC. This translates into CASSQDSGTANSYGYTF.

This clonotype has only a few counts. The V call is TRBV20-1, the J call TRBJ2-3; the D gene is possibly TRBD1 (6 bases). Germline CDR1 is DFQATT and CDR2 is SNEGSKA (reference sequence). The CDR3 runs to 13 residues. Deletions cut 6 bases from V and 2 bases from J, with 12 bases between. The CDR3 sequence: CSAWDTDTDTQYF. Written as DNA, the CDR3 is TGCAGTGCGTGGGACACCGACACAGATACGCAGTATTTT.

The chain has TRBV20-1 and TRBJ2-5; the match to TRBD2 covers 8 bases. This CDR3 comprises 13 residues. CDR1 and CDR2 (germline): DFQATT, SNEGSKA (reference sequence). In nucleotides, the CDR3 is TGCAGGGGCGGGGCTAGCGGGCCTGAGACCCAGTACTTC. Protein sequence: CRGGASGPETQYF.